The 18 T cell receptor beta chains below all came from one sample that was sequenced in a study of T cell responses to AZD1222 COVID-19 vaccine. Data came from immunoSEQ multiplex PCR; TCRdb stores just in-frame clones and leaves some out. The sample has some 150,000 clones, 85% to 95% seen once. This sample comprised peripheral blood, obtained on day 0 of MenACWY control vaccination. The receptors shown here come from an adult in good health.

CDR3 in amino acids: CASSPISWTEKATNEKLFF. In nucleotides, the CDR3 is TGTGCCAGCAGTCCAATCTCCTGGACAGAAAAGGCAACTAATGAAAAACTGTTTTTT. The chain couples TRBV27 to TRBJ1-4, with a possible D match to TRBD1 (6 bases). The CDR3 consists of 19 residues. Germline CDR1 and CDR2: MNHEY and SMNVEV (reference sequence). V was clipped by 5 bases and J by 0 bases, with 22 bases between them.

V is TRBV3-1 (or the pseudogene TRBV3-2) and J is TRBJ1-2, with unresolved D. Germline CDR1 LGHDT, CDR2 YNNKEL (reference sequence). The CDR3 has 13 amino acids. The ends were cut back, 4 bases at V and 4 bases at J, with 10 bases in the middle. The CDR3 nucleotides are TGTGCCAGCAGCCTGTCCGGAAGCTATGGCTACACCTTC. Its translation is CASSLSGSYGYTF.

This chain links TRBV2 with TRBJ2-7, with 8 bases identical to TRBD1. J lost 2 bases, V lost 3 bases, and 3 bases had no gene match. The CDR3 contains 14 residues. The germline CDR1 and CDR2 sequences are SNHLY and FYNNEI. This CDR3 reads CASSDQGATYEQYF. CDR3 bases: TGTGCCAGCAGTGACCAGGGGGCTACCTACGAGCAGTACTTC.

V is TRBV30 and J is TRBJ2-5; D may be TRBD2 (5 bases). The CDR3 covers 13 residues. Germline-derived CDR1 and CDR2 are GTSNPN and SVGIG (reference sequence). Trimming removed 4 bases at V and 6 bases at J, with 15 bases between. The CDR3 sequence: CAWKSRGRKTQYF. In DNA, the CDR3 is TGTGCCTGGAAGTCCCGGGGTCGAAAGACCCAGTACTTC.

A single count supports this clone. V gene TRBV9 combines with J gene TRBJ2-1; 8 positions match TRBD2. V dropped 0 bases and J dropped 3; count of bases not matched to a gene: 5. CDR3 length: 16 residues. Per germline, CDR1 SGDLS and CDR2 YYNGEE. The CDR3 DNA sequence: TGTGCCAGCAGCGTAGTAACGGGAGGGGTCTACAATGAGCAGTTCTTC. This codes for CASSVVTGGVYNEQFF.

This clone is a singleton in its sample. The CDR3 region is CASSLFREGGETQYF. The CDR3 region has the DNA TGTGCCAGCAGTTTATTCAGGGAGGGTGGTGAGACCCAGTACTTC. The rearrangement joins TRBV28 to TRBJ2-5, with 7 bases lining up with TRBD2. CDR3 size: 15 residues. The V and J ends lost 1 base and 5 bases, in that order; junction bases with no gene match: 7. CDR1 and CDR2 from the germline V gene are MDHEN and SYDVKM.

J is TRBJ2-4 and V is TRBV5-4; tentatively, D is TRBD2 (5 bases). The ends were cut back, 4 bases at V and 6 bases at J, with 14 bases in the middle. This CDR3 is 14 amino acids long. CDR1 is SGHNT, CDR2 YYREEE, per germline (reference sequence). CDR3 loop: CASSRADSGNIQYF. The CDR3 nucleotides are TGTGCCAGCAGCCGAGCGGACTCGGGAAACATTCAGTACTTC.

The chain couples TRBV14 to TRBJ2-3; D remains unclear. Germline V gives CDR1 SGHDN, CDR2 FVKESK. This CDR3 comprises 13 residues. Trimming took 4 bases from V and 3 from J, leaving 8 bases between them. CDR3 in amino acids: CASSRRATDTQYF. The CDR3 DNA is TGTGCCAGCAGCCGACGGGCGACAGATACGCAGTATTTT.

The V and J genes are TRBV13 and TRBJ1-3; 8 bases agree with TRBD1. The V segment lost 5 bases and the J segment 4 bases; nucleotides outside the gene matches: 10. The CDR3 has 16 amino acids. The germline V gene has CDR1 PRHDT and CDR2 FYEKMQ (reference sequence). The CDR3 here is CASSPGQGAFGNTIYF. CDR3 in DNA: TGTGCCAGCAGCCCGGGGCAGGGGGCGTTCGGAAACACCATATATTTT.

The rearrangement uses TRBV7-8 and TRBJ1-6; the match to TRBD1 covers 10 bases. Trimming removed 0 bases from V and 10 bases from J; junction bases left unmatched: 9. This CDR3 is 17 amino acids long. Germline V CDR1 and CDR2: SGHVS, FQNEAQ. In nucleotides, the CDR3 is TGTGCCAGCAGCTTAGCGGCGGGACAGGGGATGGGGTCACCCCTCCACTTT. Translation gives CASSLAAGQGMGSPLHF.

The chain is built from TRBV5-4 and TRBJ2-5; 8 bases agree with TRBD2. Germline CDR1 and CDR2: SGHNT and YYREEE (reference sequence). This CDR3 is built from 16 residues. Losses at the gene ends were 7 bases for V and 1 base for J; bases not matched to a gene: 12. CDR3 nucleotide sequence: TGTGCCAGCTCGCTAGGGATAGCGGGACTCCAAGAGACCCAGTACTTC. Translation: CASSLGIAGLQETQYF.

The CDR3 DNA is TGTGCCAGCAGTTTAAATGGGGCCCCTAGCTCCTATAATTCACCCCTCCACTTT. Amino acids: CASSLNGAPSSYNSPLHF. The V gene is TRBV27, the J gene TRBJ1-6; maybe TRBD1 (5 bases). Trimming removed 2 bases from V and 0 bases from J, with 14 bases in between. The CDR3 contains 18 residues. The germline CDR1 and CDR2 sequences are MNHEY and SMNVEV (reference sequence).

The chain links TRBV7-2 to TRBJ1-3; 9 nucleotides align to TRBD1. Germline V lookup: CDR1 SGHTA, CDR2 FQGNSA. This CDR3 has 16 amino acids. V dropped 1 base and J dropped 7; count of bases not matched to a gene: 8. CDR3 DNA sequence: TGTGCCAGCAGCTTAGAACTGGGACAGGGAGGTAACACCATATATTTT. It codes for CASSLELGQGGNTIYF.

The chain has TRBV7-9 and TRBJ1-6; D perhaps matches TRBD1 (5 bases). This CDR3 has 15 amino acids. CDR1 SEHNR and CDR2 FQNEAQ come from the germline V gene (reference sequence). Trimming shortened V by 1 base and J by 13 bases, and 17 bases separated the two germline ends. CDR3 DNA sequence: TGTGCCAGCAGCTTAGACCCCCCCCAGGACATTCCCCTCCACTTT. It yields the protein CASSLDPPQDIPLHF.

V gene TRBV19 combines with J gene TRBJ1-3, with D perhaps TRBD1 (5 bases). CDR1 and CDR2 (germline): LNHDA, SQIVND (reference sequence). The ends were cut back, 4 bases at V and 0 bases at J, with 13 bases in the middle. This CDR3 is 16 amino acids long. The CDR3 sequence: CASSSIPGSSGNTIYF. CDR3 sequence (DNA): TGTGCCAGTAGTAGTATTCCAGGGAGCTCTGGAAACACCATATATTTT.

This chain links TRBV6-5 with TRBJ2-7, with a possible D match to TRBD2 (8 bases). This CDR3 region has 14 residues. CDR1 and CDR2 (germline): MNHEY, SVGAGI. The V and J ends lost 6 bases and 3 bases respectively, with 15 bases between them. CDR3 DNA sequence: TGTGCCAGCAGCCCGGGAGGGACAGACTACGAGCAGTACTTC. This sequence encodes CASSPGGTDYEQYF.

The gene calls are TRBV7-2 and TRBJ1-5; a weak D match, TRBD1 (5 bases). The CDR3 contains 15 residues. In germline, CDR1 is SGHTA, CDR2 FQGNSA. The V end lost 5 bases, the J end lost 1 base, and 12 bases lay between the germline ends. CDR3 bases: TGTGCCAGCAGCCCTGGGGCAGGAAGCAATCAGCCCCAGCATTTT. Translated, it gives CASSPGAGSNQPQHF.

The chain carries TRBV3-1 (or the pseudogene TRBV3-2) and TRBJ2-5; a weak D match, TRBD2 (6 bases). Per the germline V gene, CDR1 is LGHDT and CDR2 is YNNKEL (reference sequence). Trimming took off 6 bases at V and 5 bases at J, with 25 bases between the two ends. CDR3 length equals 17 residues. CDR3 in DNA: TGTGCCAGCAGTTCCCAGCGGGTTAATCTCTTGGGGGAGACCCAGTACTTC. This encodes CASSSQRVNLLGETQYF.